This TCR beta chain derives from a study of sequential checkpoint blockade in melanoma. In the study overall: Patients were randomized 1:1 to nivolumab-then-ipilimumab or ipilimumab-then-nivolumab first-line. Each arm's sequence ended with maintenance nivolumab.

Some clones are missing from TCRdb's copy, which holds only in-frame ones; the method was immunoSEQ multiplex PCR. This sample has under 20,000 clones, with approximately 74% found just once. This CDR3 is built from 16 residues. Germline V gene data show CDR1 as MRHNA and CDR2 as SNTAGT. V lost 0 bases to trimming and J lost 4 bases; unmatched junction nucleotides: 0. The treatment denotes: randomized to nivolumab then ipilimumab (arm A) or the reverse (arm B). DNA-damaging chemotherapy had not been given to any patient beforehand. Live CD3+CD8+ CD19− CD56− cells were sorted from PBMCs. The TCR sequence derives from a human donor with melanoma. The gene calls are TRBV6-4 and TRBJ2-3; 14 bases map to TRBD2. Sequences were derived from CD8+ T cells sorted from blood (inferred from file names), sampled from a patient given nivolumab and ipilimumab in sequence. The CDR3 nucleotides read TGTGCCAGCAGTGACTCGACTAGCGGGGGGGCAGATACGCAGTATTTT. Protein product: CASSDSTSGGADTQYF.